This T cell receptor (beta chain) was captured in a study of T-cell reconstitution after alpha-beta-depleted transplantation in children. Findings of the study overall: A year had passed since transplant, and T-cell counts and diversity by then came mostly from newly produced T cells.

For this clonotype: Its target is not known.

The CDR3 runs to 15 residues. The V end was cut by 5 bases, the J end by 3 bases, with 13 bases between. Germline V lookup: CDR1 SGHTA, CDR2 FQGNSA. Preparing the TCRbeta library involved the use of unique molecular identifiers. TCRdb re-derived calls from the PCR reads in MiXCR, one entry per CDR3 protein. The repertoire holds hundreds of thousands of distinct CDR3 sequences, 13% seen once, with approximately 2% in the top ten. The receptor was isolated from a male patient younger than 18 who had a stem cell transplant for acute myeloid leukemia, so the T cells may come from the graft donor. Sequencing was performed on PBMCs, mostly from graft donor cells, taken 360 days after TCRalphabeta/CD19-depleted stem cell transplant. J is TRBJ2-2 and V is TRBV7-2, with a possible D match to TRBD2 (5 bases). The CDR3 here is CASSPSTGYTGELFF. In nucleotides, the CDR3 is TGTGCCAGCAGCCCAAGCACGGGGTACACCGGGGAGCTGTTTTTT.